This is a list of T cell receptor beta chains from one sample in a study of T cell repertoires in cytomegalovirus infection. TCRdb re-analysed the reads in MiXCR, keeping a single row per CDR3 protein. The sample has 400,000 or so distinct CDR3 sequences, 15% to 20% seen once. The sequenced sample consisted of PBMCs. The receptors shown here come from a human donor in good health (CMV status not recorded). Some clones in this sample may be carry-over from other donors' samples. The CDR3 runs from the conserved cysteine through the conserved F or W.

j_call | v_call | cdr3_aa
TRBJ1-1 | TRBV7-2 | CASSPRPPPGTEAFF
TRBJ2-7 | TRBV3-1 | CASSQGDGEQYF
TRBJ2-1 | TRBV7-2 | CASSLKGGSYNEQFF
TRBJ2-7 | TRBV2 | CASTLQGGSGEQYF
TRBJ2-3 | TRBV3-1 | CASSQGSAATSTDTQYF
TRBJ2-3 | TRBV4-3 | CASSQDTGGTSGTDTQYF
TRBJ2-1 | TRBV6-1 | CASRAVDYNEQFF
TRBJ2-5 | TRBV7-2 | CASSRRHSGDQETQYF
TRBJ2-7 | TRBV7-7 | CASSPGTPGEQYF
TRBJ1-1 | TRBV2 | CASMGRRAFF
TRBJ2-1 | TRBV7-2 | CASSLAASGSYNEQFF
TRBJ1-1 | TRBV7-2 | CASSLVTGATEAFF
TRBJ1-6 | TRBV28 | CASSLTDYSPLHF
TRBJ2-1 | TRBV5-1 | CASSLRDRGYNEQFF
TRBJ2-3 | TRBV28 | CASSFDTSTDTQYF
TRBJ2-3 | TRBV14 | CASSQDEATQYF
TRBJ2-3 | TRBV12-3/TRBV12-4 | CASSSGDTQYF
TRBJ2-7 | TRBV7-6 | CASSRFVGAEDEQYF
TRBJ2-5 | TRBV7-9 | CASSIISGGRTQYF
TRBJ1-4 | TRBV5-1 | CASSLMDGGNEKLFF
TRBJ1-1 | TRBV10-1 | CASSEQQGGGEAFF
TRBJ1-5 | TRBV12-3/TRBV12-4 | CASSSGQGSNNQPQHF
TRBJ2-5 | TRBV29-1 | CSVVSGVSETQYF